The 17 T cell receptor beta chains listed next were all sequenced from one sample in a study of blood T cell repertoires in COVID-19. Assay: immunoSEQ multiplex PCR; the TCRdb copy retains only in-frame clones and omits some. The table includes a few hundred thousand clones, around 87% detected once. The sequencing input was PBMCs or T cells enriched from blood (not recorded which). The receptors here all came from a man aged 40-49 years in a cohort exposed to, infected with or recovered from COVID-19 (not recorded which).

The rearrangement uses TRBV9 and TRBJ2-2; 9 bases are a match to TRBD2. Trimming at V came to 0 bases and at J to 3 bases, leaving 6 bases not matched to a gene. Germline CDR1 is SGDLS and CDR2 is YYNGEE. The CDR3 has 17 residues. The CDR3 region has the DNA TGTGCCAGCAGCGTAGTGCCTAGCGGGACCGACACCGGGGAGCTGTTTTTT. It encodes CASSVVPSGTDTGELFF. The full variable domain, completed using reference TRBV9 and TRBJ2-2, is DSGVTQTPKHLITATGQRVTLRCSPRSGDLSVYWYQQSLDQGLQFLIQYYNGEERAKGNILERFSAQQFPDLHSELNLSSLELGDSALYFCASSVVPSGTDTGELFFGEGSRLTVL.

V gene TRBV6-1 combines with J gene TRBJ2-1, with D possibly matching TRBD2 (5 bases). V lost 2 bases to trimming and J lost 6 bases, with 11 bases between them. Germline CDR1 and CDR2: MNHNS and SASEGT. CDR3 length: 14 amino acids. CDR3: CASSERARGNEQFF. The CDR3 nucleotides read TGTGCCAGCAGTGAAAGGGCCCGGGGCAATGAGCAGTTCTTC.

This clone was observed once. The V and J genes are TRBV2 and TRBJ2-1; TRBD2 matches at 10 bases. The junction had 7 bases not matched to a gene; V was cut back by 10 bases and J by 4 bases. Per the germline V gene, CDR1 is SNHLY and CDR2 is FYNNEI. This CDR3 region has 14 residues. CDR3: CATTAGGIYNEQFF. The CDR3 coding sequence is TGTGCCACCACAGCGGGAGGGATTTACAATGAGCAGTTCTTC.

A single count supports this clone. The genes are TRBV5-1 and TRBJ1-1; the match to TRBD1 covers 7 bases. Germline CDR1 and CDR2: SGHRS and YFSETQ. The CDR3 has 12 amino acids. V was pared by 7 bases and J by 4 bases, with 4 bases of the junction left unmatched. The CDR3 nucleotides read TGCGCCAGCCGACAGGGCGGCACTGAAGCTTTCTTT. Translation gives CASRQGGTEAFF.

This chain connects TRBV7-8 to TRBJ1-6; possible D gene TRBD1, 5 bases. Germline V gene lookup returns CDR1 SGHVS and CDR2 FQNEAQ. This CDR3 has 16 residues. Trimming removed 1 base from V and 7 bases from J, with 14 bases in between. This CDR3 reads CASSLVAGQRNSPLHF. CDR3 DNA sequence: TGTGCCAGCAGCTTAGTTGCGGGGCAGAGAAATTCACCCCTCCACTTT.

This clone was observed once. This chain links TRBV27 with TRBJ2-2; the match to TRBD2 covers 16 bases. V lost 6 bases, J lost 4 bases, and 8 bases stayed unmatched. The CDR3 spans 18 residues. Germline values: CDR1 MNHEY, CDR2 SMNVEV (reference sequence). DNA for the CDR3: TGTGCCAGCAGCCGGGGACTAGCGGGAGGGCCACGCACCGGGGAGCTGTTTTTT. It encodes CASSRGLAGGPRTGELFF.

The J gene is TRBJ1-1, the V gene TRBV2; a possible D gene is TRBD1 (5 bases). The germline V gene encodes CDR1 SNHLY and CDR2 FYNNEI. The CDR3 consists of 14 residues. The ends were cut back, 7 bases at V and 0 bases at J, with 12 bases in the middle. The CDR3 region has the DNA TGTGCCAGCAACCCGACAGAGATGAACACTGAAGCTTTCTTT. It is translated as CASNPTEMNTEAFF.

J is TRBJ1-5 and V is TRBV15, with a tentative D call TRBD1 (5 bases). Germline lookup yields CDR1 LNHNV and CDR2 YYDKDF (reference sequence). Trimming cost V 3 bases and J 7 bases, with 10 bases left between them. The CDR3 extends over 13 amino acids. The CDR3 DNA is TGTGCCACCAGCAGTCGGGGGGGGCAGCCCCAGCATTTT. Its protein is CATSSRGGQPQHF.

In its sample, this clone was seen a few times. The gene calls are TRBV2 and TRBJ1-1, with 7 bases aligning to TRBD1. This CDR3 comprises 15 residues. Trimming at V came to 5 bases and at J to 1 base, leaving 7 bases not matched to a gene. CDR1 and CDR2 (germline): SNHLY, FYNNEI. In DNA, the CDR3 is TGTGCCAGCAGTCAACAGGGACAGAGGAACACTGAAGCTTTCTTT. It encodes CASSQQGQRNTEAFF.

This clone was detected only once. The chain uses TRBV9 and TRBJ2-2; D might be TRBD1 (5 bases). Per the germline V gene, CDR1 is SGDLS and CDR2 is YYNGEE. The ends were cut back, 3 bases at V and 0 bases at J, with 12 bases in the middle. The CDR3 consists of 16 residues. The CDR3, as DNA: TGTGCCAGCAGCGAGAGACAGACGACGAACACCGGGGAGCTGTTTTTT. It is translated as CASSERQTTNTGELFF.

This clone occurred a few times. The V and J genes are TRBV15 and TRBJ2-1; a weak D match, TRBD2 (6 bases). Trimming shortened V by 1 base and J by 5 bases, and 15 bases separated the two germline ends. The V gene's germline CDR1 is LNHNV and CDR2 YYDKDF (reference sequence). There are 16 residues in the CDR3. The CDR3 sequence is CATSRGTGVRDNEQFF. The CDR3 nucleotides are TGTGCCACCAGCAGAGGGACGGGAGTTCGCGACAATGAGCAGTTCTTC.

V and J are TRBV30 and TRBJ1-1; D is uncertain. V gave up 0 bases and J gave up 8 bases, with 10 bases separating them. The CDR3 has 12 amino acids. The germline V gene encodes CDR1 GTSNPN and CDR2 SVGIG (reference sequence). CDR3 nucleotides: TGTGCCTGGAGTGTACGAGGGAGGGAAGCTTTCTTT. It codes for CAWSVRGREAFF.

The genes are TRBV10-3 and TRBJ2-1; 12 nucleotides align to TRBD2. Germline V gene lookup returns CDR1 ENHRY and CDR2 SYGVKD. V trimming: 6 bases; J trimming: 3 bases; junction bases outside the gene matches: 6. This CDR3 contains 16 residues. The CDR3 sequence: CAISEGLAGFYNEQFF. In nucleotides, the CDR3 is TGTGCCATCAGCGAAGGACTAGCGGGATTCTACAATGAGCAGTTCTTC.

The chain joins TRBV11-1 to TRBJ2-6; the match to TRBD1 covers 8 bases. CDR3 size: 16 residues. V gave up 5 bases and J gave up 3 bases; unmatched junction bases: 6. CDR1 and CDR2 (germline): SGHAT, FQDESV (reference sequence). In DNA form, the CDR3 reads TGTGCCAGCAGCAAGAAGGACAGGGATGGGGCCAACGTCCTGACTTTC. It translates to CASSKKDRDGANVLTF.

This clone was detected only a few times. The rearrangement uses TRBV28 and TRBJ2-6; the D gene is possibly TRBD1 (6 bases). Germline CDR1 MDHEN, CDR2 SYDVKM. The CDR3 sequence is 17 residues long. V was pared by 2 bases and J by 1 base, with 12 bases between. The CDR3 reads CASSLTRDRSGANVLTF. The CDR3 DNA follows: TGTGCCAGCAGTTTAACCCGTGACAGGTCTGGGGCCAACGTCCTGACTTTC.

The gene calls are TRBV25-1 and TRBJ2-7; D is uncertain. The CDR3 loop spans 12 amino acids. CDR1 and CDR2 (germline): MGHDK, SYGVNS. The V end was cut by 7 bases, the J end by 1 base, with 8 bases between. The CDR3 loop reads CASTSSSYEQYF. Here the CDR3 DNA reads TGTGCCAGCACTAGTAGTTCCTACGAGCAGTACTTC.

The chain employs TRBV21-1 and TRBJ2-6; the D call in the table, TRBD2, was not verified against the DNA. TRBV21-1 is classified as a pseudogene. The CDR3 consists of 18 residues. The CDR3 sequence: CASSKGLAGSSGANVLTF. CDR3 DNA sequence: TGTGCCAGCAGCAAAGGACTAGCGGGCTCCTCTGGGGCCAACGTCCTGACTTTC.